This is a list of T cell receptor beta chains from one sample in a study of OX40 agonist ivuxolimab in advanced cancers. The table came from immunoSEQ multiplex PCR; TCRdb's copy has only in-frame clones and leaves some out. The sample yields roughly 58,000 clones, 88% seen once. This sample comprised CD4+ or CD8+ T cells sorted from blood, obtained in a trial of the OX40 agonist ivuxolimab. The receptors were sampled from an adult with an advanced solid tumor such as melanoma, head and neck, liver or kidney cancer. The conserved cysteine and the conserved F or W are not part of the CDR3 here.

TRBV9	TRBJ2-3	ASSVDAGVGTDTQY
TRBV7-2	TRBJ1-2	ASSLLPREVYGYT
TRBV27	TRBJ1-1	ASSRGPYYTEAF
TRBV19	TRBJ2-1	ASSPGLGRPNEQF
TRBV6-5	TRBJ1-2	ASSPDQTGTGYT
TRBV5-6	TRBJ2-5	ASSPRTGVTQY
TRBV10-2	TRBJ2-1	ASSVGPNGQF
TRBV19	TRBJ1-1	ASIAGTGPGDTEAF
TRBV19	TRBJ1-3	ASSWDRGSGNTIY
TRBV7-2	TRBJ1-1	ASLRDRNTEAF
TRBV4-3	TRBJ2-1	ASSQDRETSSNEQF
TRBV6-6	TRBJ2-7	ASSRPGEIGYEQY
TRBV6-6	TRBJ1-5	ASSYSNPQPQH
TRBV9	TRBJ2-1	ASSPQVFDNEQF
TRBV6-4	TRBJ2-6	AGPWTGSSGANVLT
TRBV6-6	TRBJ1-1	ASSSQDRGYTEAF
TRBV4-3	TRBJ1-2	ASSQGNQGAGEIGYT
TRBV7-9	TRBJ2-6	ASSLRGTGANVLT
TRBV11-3	TRBJ1-5	ASSLRQGNQPQH
TRBV19	TRBJ2-1	ASSISTALNEQF
TRBV6-1	TRBJ2-2	ASTLAGWPGELF
TRBV11-2	TRBJ2-5	ASSLARGGQETQY
TRBV7-2	TRBJ2-4	ASSFKREGDIQY
TRBV6-5	TRBJ2-7	ASSYSVRGYEQY
TRBV19	TRBJ1-1	ASTINRGDTEAF
TRBV19	TRBJ1-5	ASSIYGTGLNGNQPQH
TRBV9	TRBJ1-1	ASSVGWNTEAF
TRBV7-3	TRBJ2-1	ASSPTSGSLYNEQF
TRBV11-1	TRBJ2-6	ASSLVSGSAGANVLT
TRBV5-4	TRBJ2-1	ASSLGTSGTSSYNEQF
TRBV5-1	TRBJ2-2	ASSESGRQGDGELF
TRBV7-3	TRBJ2-1	ASSSMGPSLHNEQF
TRBV9	TRBJ2-2	ASSLSLVPGELF
TRBV25-1	TRBJ2-7	ASRPDWRSIEQY
TRBV27	TRBJ2-1	ASSLSEIDNEQF
TRBV11-3	TRBJ2-7	ASSPGAGAREQY
TRBV7-9	TRBJ1-4	ASSPPWGATNEKLF
TRBV27	TRBJ2-5	ASSLSRGRETQY
TRBV7-9	TRBJ2-3	ASSPGGTGDTQY
TRBV4-2	TRBJ1-1	ASSQVPPNTEAF
TRBV5-4	TRBJ1-2	ASSLGGLFYGYT
TRBV7-8	TRBJ1-4	ASSLWRGRLGKLF
TRBV7-2	TRBJ2-5	ASSFPTGGGETQY
TRBV29-1	TRBJ1-2	SVGRELYGYT
TRBV19	TRBJ1-3	ASTQQVSSSGNTIY